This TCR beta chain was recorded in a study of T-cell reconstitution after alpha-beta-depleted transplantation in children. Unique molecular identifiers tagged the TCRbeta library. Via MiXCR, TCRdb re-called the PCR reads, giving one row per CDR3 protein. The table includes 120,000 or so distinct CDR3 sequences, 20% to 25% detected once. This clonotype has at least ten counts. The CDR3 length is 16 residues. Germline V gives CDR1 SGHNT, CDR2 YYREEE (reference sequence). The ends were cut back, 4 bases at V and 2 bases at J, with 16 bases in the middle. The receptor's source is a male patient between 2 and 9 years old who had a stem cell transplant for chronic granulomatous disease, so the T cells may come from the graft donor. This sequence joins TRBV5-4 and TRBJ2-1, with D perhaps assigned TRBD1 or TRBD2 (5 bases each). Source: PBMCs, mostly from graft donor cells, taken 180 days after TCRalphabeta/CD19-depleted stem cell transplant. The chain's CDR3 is CASSPGTPWTYNEQFF. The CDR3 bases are TGTGCCAGCAGCCCCGGGACCCCTTGGACCTACAATGAGCAGTTCTTC.